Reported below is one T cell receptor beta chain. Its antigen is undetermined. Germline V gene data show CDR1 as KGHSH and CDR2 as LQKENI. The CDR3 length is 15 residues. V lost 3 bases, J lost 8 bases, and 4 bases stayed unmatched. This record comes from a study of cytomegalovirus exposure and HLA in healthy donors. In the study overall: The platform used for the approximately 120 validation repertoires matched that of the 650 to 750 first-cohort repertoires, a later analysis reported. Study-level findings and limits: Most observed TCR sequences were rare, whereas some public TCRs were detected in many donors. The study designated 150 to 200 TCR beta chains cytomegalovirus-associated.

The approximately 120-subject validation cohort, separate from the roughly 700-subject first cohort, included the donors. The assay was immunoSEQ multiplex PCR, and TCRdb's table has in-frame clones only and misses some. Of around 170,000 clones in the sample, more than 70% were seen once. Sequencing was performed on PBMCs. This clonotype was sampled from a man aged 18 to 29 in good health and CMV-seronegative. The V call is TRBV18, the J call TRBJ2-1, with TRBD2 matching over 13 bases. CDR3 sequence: CASSPTSGRAHEQFF. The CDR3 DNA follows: TGTGCCAGCTCACCTACTAGCGGGAGGGCCCATGAGCAGTTCTTC.